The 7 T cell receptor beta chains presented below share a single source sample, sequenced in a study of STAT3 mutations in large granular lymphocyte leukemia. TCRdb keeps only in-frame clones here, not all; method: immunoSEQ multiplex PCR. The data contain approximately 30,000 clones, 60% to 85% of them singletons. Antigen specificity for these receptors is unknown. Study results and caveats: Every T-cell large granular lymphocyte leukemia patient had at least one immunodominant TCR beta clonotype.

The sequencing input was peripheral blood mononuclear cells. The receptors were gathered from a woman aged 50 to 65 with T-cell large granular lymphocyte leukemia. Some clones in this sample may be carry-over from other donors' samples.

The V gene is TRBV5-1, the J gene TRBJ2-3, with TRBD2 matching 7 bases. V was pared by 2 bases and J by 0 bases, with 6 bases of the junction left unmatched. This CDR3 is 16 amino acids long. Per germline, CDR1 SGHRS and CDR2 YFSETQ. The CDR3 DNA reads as TGCGCCAGCAGCTTCCAACTAGCGCTTAGCACAGATACGCAGTATTTT. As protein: CASSFQLALSTDTQYF.

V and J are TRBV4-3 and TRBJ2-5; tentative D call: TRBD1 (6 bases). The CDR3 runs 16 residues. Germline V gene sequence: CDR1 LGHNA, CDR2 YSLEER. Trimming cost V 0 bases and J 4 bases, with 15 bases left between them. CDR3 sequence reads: CASSQEGPGEGETQYF. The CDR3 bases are TGCGCCAGCAGCCAAGAAGGTCCAGGGGAAGGAGAGACCCAGTACTTC.

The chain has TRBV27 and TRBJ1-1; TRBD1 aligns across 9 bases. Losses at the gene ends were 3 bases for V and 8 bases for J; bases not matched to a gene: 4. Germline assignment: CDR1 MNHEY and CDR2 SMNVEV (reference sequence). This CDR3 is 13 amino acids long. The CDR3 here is CASSLSGQGEAFF. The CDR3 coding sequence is TGTGCCAGCAGTTTGTCTGGACAGGGGGAAGCTTTCTTT.

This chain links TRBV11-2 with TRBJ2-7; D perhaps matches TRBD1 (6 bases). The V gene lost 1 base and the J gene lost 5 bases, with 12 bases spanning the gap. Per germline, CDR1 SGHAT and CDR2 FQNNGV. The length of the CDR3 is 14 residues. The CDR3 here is CASSLGQGIHEQYF. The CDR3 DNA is TGTGCCAGCAGCTTAGGGCAGGGGATCCACGAGCAGTACTTC.

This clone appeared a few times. The CDR3 is CASSLARRTGELFF. The CDR3 region has the DNA TGTGCCAGCAGCTTAGCGAGGAGGACCGGGGAGCTGTTTTTT. This chain joins TRBV7-9 and TRBJ2-2; D may be TRBD2 (5 bases). V shed 0 bases and J shed 5 bases, with 7 bases lying between them. The CDR3 has 14 residues. The germline V gene has CDR1 SEHNR and CDR2 FQNEAQ (reference sequence).

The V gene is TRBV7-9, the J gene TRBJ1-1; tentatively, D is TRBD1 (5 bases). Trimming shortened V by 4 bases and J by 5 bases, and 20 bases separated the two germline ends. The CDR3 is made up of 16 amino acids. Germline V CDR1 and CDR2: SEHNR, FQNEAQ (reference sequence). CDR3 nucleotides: TGTGCCAGCAGCTCCTGGCCAAGGGACGGGGGAACTGAAGCTTTCTTT. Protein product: CASSSWPRDGGTEAFF.

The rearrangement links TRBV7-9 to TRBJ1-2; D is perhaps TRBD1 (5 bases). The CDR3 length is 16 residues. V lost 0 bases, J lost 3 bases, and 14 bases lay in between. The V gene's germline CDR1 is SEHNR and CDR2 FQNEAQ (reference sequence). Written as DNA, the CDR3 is TGTGCCAGCAGCTTAGCGCCAGCTACGGGACACTATGGCTACACCTTC. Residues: CASSLAPATGHYGYTF.